The entry that follows covers one TCR beta chain sequence. The data belong to a study of blood T cell repertoires in COVID-19. Study as a whole: Sites in the United States, Italy and Spain provided acute and convalescent COVID-19 samples. Sample material is recorded as cDNA or gDNA derived from T cells, B-cell-depleted T cells, or PBMCs.

Original methodology: Estimation of nucleated cell counts was performed using reference gene primer amplification. Data came from immunoSEQ multiplex PCR; TCRdb stores just in-frame clones and leaves some out. That table is the source of V, J and clone size, and D and trimming were worked out from the DNA. This sample carries approximately 71,000 clones, over 75% of them seen once, and the ten largest clones take roughly 5.6%. This receptor was identified in a human donor in a cohort sampled during active COVID-19. Sequenced material: peripheral blood.

CDR3 loop: CASLRGLGLAENIQYF. CDR3 nucleotides: TGCGCCAGCCTCCGGGGGTTGGGCCTAGCGGAAAACATTCAGTACTTC. The chain uses TRBV10-2 and TRBJ2-4; TRBD2 aligns across 7 bases. The CDR3 runs to 16 residues. From germline, CDR1 is WSHSY and CDR2 SAAADI. V dropped 8 bases and J dropped 5; count of bases not matched to a gene: 15.